The 9 T cell receptor beta chains in this list originate from one sample, sequenced in a study of T cells after posttransplantation cyclophosphamide. TCRdb's table, derived via immunoSEQ multiplex PCR, lists solely in-frame clones and lacks some. In total the sample includes about 33,000 clones, none of them seen once. Sequences were obtained from PBMCs. The receptors were sampled from a girl aged 10-17 years in good health, CMV-negative, and a related stem cell transplant donor.

This clone was detected many times. The genes are TRBV5-1 and TRBJ1-3; D may be TRBD1 (5 bases). Trimming removed 4 bases at V and 1 base at J, with 6 bases between. The V gene's germline CDR1 is SGHRS and CDR2 YFSETQ. The CDR3 has 13 residues. The DNA for the CDR3 is TGCGCCAGCAGCCCAGGGTCTGGAAACACCATATATTTT. As protein: CASSPGSGNTIYF.

This clone showed up just a few times. The chain combines TRBV9 with TRBJ2-1, with 7 bases lining up with TRBD1. This CDR3 is 12 amino acids long. The germline gives CDR1 SGDLS, CDR2 YYNGEE. The J segment lost 7 bases and the V segment lost 7 bases, leaving 5 bases of the junction unmatched. Written as DNA, the CDR3 is TGTGCCAGCTCGACAGGGCAAAATGAGCAGTTCTTC. This encodes CASSTGQNEQFF.

This clone occurred a few times. The V gene is TRBV5-1, the J gene TRBJ2-3, with D unresolved. The CDR3 is 13 residues long. Per the germline V gene, CDR1 is SGHRS and CDR2 is YFSETQ. Trimming stripped 0 bases from V and 3 bases from J, with 5 bases between. The CDR3 DNA is TGCGCCAGCAGCTTGGGCAGAACAGATACGCAGTATTTT. It is translated as CASSLGRTDTQYF.

The chain employs TRBV29-1 and TRBJ1-2, with D perhaps TRBD1 (6 bases). This CDR3 contains 15 residues. The V end was cut by 6 bases, the J end by 1 base, with 18 bases between. Germline V CDR1 and CDR2: SQVTM, ANQGSEA. For the CDR3, the DNA is TGCAGCGTCGACGAAAAGACAGGTAGTAACTATGGCTACACCTTC. Protein product: CSVDEKTGSNYGYTF.

This clone came up many times. CDR3 residues: CASSQESAGLYGYTF. In DNA form, the CDR3 reads TGTGCCAGCAGCCAAGAATCCGCGGGTCTATATGGCTACACCTTC. The chain has TRBV4-2 and TRBJ1-2; no clear D gene. Trimming removed 0 bases at V and 5 bases at J, with 13 bases between. The germline V gene encodes CDR1 LGHNA and CDR2 YNFKEQ. The CDR3 totals 15 residues.

This clone was counted many times. The gene calls are TRBV5-1 and TRBJ1-1; TRBD1 agrees at 10 bases. Trimming cost V 2 bases and J 4 bases; bases outside gene matches: 8. CDR3 length: 16 residues. Germline CDR1 SGHRS, CDR2 YFSETQ. The CDR3 bases are TGCGCCAGCAGCTTTCCTTCGGGGACAGGGGCCACTGAAGCTTTCTTT. Translated, it gives CASSFPSGTGATEAFF.

This clone was counted many times. This chain joins TRBV29-1 and TRBJ1-2; D unclear. The CDR3 loop spans 13 amino acids. Germline CDR1 SQVTM, CDR2 ANQGSEA. Trimming took off 2 bases at V and 2 bases at J, with 9 bases between the two ends. The CDR3 sequence is CSVERPQNYGYTF. As DNA, the CDR3 is TGCAGCGTTGAACGTCCCCAGAACTATGGCTACACCTTC.

This clone was seen many times. The V call is TRBV10-3, the J call TRBJ2-7; D not resolved. Germline values: CDR1 ENHRY, CDR2 SYGVKD. This CDR3 is 12 amino acids long. Deletions cut 3 bases from V and 2 bases from J, with 5 bases between. CDR3: CAISDRPYEQYF. DNA for the CDR3: TGTGCCATCAGTGACAGGCCCTACGAGCAGTACTTC.

This clone was counted a few times. The genes are TRBV6-5 and TRBJ1-1; D possibly corresponds to TRBD1 (5 bases). V was clipped by 6 bases and J by 4 bases, with 15 bases between them. Germline V gene data show CDR1 as MNHEY and CDR2 as SVGAGI. The CDR3 is 14 residues long. The CDR3: CASSRVQVRTEAFF. The CDR3 nucleotides are TGTGCCAGCAGCAGGGTACAGGTCCGCACTGAAGCTTTCTTT.